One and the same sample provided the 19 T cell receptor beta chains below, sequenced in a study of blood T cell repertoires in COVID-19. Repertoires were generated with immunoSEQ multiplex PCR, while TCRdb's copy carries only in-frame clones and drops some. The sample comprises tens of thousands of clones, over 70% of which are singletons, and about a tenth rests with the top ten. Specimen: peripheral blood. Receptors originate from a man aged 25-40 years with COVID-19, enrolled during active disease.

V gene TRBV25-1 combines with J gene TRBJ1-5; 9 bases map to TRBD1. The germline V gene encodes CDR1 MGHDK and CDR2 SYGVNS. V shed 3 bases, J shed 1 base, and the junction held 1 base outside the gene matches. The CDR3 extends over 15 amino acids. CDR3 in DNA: TGTGCCAGCAGTGAGGGACAGGGAAGCAATCAGCCCCAGCATTTT. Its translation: CASSEGQGSNQPQHF.

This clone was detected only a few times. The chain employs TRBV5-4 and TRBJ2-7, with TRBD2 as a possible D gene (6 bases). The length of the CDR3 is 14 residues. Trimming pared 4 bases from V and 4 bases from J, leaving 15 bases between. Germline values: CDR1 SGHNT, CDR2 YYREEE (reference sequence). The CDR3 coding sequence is TGTGCCAGCAGCGGCGGAGGGTCGAGGTACGAGCAGTACTTC. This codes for CASSGGGSRYEQYF.

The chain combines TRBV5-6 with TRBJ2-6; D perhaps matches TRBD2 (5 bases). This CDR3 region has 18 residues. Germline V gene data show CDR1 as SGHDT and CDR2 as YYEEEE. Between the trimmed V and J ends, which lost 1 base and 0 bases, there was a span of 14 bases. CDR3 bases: TGTGCCAGCAGCTTGACCCGGGGTAAGGACTCTGGGGCCAACGTCCTGACTTTC. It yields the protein CASSLTRGKDSGANVLTF.

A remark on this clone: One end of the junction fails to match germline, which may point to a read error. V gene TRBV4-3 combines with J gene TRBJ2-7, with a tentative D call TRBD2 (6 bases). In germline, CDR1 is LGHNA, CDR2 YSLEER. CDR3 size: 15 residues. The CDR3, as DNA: TGCGCCGGCAGCCAAGCCATAGCGGAGGCCTACGAGCAGTACTTC. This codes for CAGSQAIAEAYEQYF.

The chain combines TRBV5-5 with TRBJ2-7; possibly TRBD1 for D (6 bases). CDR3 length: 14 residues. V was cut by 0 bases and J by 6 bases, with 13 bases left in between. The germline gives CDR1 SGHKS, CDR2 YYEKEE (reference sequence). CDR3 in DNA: TGTGCCAGCAGCTTGGGAGCAGGGGTCTCCGAGCAGTACTTC. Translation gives CASSLGAGVSEQYF.

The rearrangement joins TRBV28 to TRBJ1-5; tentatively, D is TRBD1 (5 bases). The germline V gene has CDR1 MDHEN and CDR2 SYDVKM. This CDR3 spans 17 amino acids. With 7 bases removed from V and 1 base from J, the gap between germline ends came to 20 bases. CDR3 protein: CASTINSGGLSNQPQHF. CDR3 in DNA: TGTGCCAGCACCATAAACTCGGGGGGGTTAAGCAATCAGCCCCAGCATTTT.

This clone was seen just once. The CDR3 sequence: CAWADILNTEAFF. As DNA, the CDR3 is TGTGCCTGGGCTGACATTTTGAACACTGAAGCTTTCTTT. The chain couples TRBV30 to TRBJ1-1; D not certain. Trimming removed 5 bases from V and 0 bases from J, with 10 bases in between. Germline V gives CDR1 GTSNPN, CDR2 SVGIG (reference sequence). This CDR3 contains 13 residues.

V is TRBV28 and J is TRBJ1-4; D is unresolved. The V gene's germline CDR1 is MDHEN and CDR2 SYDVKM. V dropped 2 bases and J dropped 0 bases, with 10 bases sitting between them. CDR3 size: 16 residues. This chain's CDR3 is CASSLQRVATNEKLFF. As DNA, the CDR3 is TGTGCCAGCAGTTTACAGCGGGTGGCAACTAATGAAAAACTGTTTTTT.

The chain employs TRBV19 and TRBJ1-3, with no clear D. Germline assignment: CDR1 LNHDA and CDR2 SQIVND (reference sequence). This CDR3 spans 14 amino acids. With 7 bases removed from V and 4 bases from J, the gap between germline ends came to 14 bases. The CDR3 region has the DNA TGTGCCAGTATGGGAGGGTCGGTCGGAAACACCATATATTTT. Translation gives CASMGGSVGNTIYF. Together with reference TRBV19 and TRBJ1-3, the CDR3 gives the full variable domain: DGGITQSPKYLFRKEGQNVTLSCEQNLNHDAMYWYRQDPGQGLRLIYYSQIVNDFQKGDIAEGYSVSREKKESFPLTVTSAQKNPTAFYLCASMGGSVGNTIYFGEGSWLTVV.

The CDR3 here is CASSRTGEAYEQYF. DNA for the CDR3: TGTGCCAGCAGTAGAACAGGTGAAGCCTACGAGCAGTACTTC. The rearrangement uses TRBV5-8 and TRBJ2-7; D may be TRBD1 (5 bases). The V and J ends lost 5 bases and 2 bases respectively, with 14 bases between them. This CDR3 has 14 amino acids. Looked up from germline, CDR1 is SGHTS and CDR2 is YDEGEE.

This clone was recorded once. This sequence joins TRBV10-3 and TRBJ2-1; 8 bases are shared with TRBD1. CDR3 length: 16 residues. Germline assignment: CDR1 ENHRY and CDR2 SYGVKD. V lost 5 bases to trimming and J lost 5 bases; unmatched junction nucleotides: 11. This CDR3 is CAISQSDRVRDNEQFF. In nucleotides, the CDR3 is TGTGCCATCAGTCAATCGGACAGGGTTAGGGACAATGAGCAGTTCTTC.

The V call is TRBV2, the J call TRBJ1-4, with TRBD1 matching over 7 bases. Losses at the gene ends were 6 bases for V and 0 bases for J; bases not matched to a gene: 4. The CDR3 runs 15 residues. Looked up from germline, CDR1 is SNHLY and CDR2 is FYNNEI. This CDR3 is CASRGTVATNEKLFF. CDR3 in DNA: TGTGCCAGCAGGGGGACAGTCGCAACTAATGAAAAACTGTTTTTT.

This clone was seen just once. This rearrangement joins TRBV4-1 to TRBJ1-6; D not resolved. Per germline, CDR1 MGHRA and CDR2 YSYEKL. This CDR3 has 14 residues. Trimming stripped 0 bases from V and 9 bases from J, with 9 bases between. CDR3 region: CASSQELGASPLHF. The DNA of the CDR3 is TGCGCCAGCAGCCAAGAATTGGGCGCTTCACCCCTCCACTTT.

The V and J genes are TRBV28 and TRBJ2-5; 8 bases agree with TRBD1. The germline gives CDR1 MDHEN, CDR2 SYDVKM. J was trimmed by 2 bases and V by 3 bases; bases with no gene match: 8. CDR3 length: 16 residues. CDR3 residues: CASSLVPGTGQETQYF. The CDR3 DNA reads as TGTGCCAGCAGTTTGGTCCCTGGGACAGGACAAGAGACCCAGTACTTC.

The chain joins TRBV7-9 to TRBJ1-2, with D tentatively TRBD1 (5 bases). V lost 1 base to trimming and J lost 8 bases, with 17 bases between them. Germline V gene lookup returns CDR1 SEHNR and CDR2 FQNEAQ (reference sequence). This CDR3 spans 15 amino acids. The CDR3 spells CASSLVRAANGGYTF. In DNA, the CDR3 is TGTGCCAGCAGCTTAGTCAGGGCAGCCAATGGAGGCTACACCTTC.

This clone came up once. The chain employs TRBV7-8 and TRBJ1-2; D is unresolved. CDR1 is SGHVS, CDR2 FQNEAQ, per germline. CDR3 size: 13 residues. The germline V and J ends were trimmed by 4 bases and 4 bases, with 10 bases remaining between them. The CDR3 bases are TGTGCCAGCAGCTCGGGATCGAGCTATGGCTACACCTTC. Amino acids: CASSSGSSYGYTF. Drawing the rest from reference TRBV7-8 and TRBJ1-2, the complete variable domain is GAGVSQSPRYKVAKRGQDVALRCDPISGHVSLFWYQQALGQGPEFLTYFQNEAQLDKSGLPSDRFFAERPEGSVSTLKIQRTQQEDSAVYLCASSSGSSYGYTFGSGTRLTVV.

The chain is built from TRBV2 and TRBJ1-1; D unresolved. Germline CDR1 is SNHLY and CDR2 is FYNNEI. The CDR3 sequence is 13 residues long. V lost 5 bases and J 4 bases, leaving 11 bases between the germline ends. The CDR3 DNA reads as TGTGCCAGCAGTTTCGGTTCCGGCACTGAAGCTTTCTTT. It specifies CASSFGSGTEAFF. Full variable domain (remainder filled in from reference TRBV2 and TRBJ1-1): EPEVTQTPSHQVTQMGQEVILRCVPISNHLYFYWYRQILGQKVEFLVSFYNNEISEKSEIFDDQFSVERPDGSNFTLKIRSTKLEDSAMYFCASSFGSGTEAFFGQGTRLTVV.

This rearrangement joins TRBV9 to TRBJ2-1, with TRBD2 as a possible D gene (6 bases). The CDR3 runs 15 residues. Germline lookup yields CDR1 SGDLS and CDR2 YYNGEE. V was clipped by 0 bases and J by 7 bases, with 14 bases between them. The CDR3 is CASSVAGASGNEQFF. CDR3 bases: TGTGCCAGCAGCGTAGCGGGAGCCTCCGGTAATGAGCAGTTCTTC. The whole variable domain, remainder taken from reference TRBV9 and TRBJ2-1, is DSGVTQTPKHLITATGQRVTLRCSPRSGDLSVYWYQQSLDQGLQFLIQYYNGEERAKGNILERFSAQQFPDLHSELNLSSLELGDSALYFCASSVAGASGNEQFFGPGTRLTVL.

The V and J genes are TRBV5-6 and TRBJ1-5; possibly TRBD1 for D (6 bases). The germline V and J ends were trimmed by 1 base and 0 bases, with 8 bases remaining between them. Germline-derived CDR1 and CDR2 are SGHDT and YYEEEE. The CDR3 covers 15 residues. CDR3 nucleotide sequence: TGTGCCAGCAGCTTGTACAGGGTTAGCAATCAGCCCCAGCATTTT. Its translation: CASSLYRVSNQPQHF.